This entry lists 3 T cell receptor beta chains sequenced from one sample in a study of Ad26.COV2.S vaccination and SARS-CoV-2 variants. The data were produced by immunoSEQ multiplex PCR, yet TCRdb's version contains in-frame clones alone and is incomplete. The profile shows approximately 240,000 clones, around nine tenths of them singletons. Treatment described: 15 to 20 received Ad26.COV2.S at low or high dose, single or two shots; about five received placebo; per-sample allocation not given. Sampling happened 63 days after the first vaccine or placebo injection. Material: peripheral blood, obtained in a trial of Ad26.COV2.S vaccine versus placebo. The receptors here all came from a person between 18 and 65 years old who received the Ad26.COV2.S COVID-19 vaccine or a placebo.

V usage is TRBV19 and J usage is TRBJ2-5; 7 nucleotides agree with TRBD1. The CDR3 totals 13 residues. Germline loops: CDR1 LNHDA, CDR2 SQIVND (reference sequence). The trim removed 5 bases at V and 4 bases at J, leaving 4 bases unmatched. This CDR3 reads CASSPRDRETQYF. The DNA for the CDR3 is TGTGCCAGTAGTCCCCGGGACAGAGAGACCCAGTACTTC.

The chain employs TRBV7-6 and TRBJ2-3; the D gene is possibly TRBD1 (6 bases). The germline V gene has CDR1 SGHVS and CDR2 FNYEAQ. V shed 5 bases and J shed 0 bases, with 18 bases lying between them. This CDR3 comprises 17 residues. The CDR3 spells CASSPMGALTSTDTQYF. The CDR3 DNA follows: TGTGCCAGCAGCCCCATGGGGGCTTTAACTAGCACAGATACGCAGTATTTT. Supplemented by reference TRBV7-6 and TRBJ2-3, the full variable domain reads GAGVSQSPRYKVTKRGQDVALRCDPISGHVSLYWYRQALGQGPEFLTYFNYEAQQDKSGLPNDRFSAERPEGSISTLTIQRTEQRDSAMYRCASSPMGALTSTDTQYFGPGTRLTVL.

The V gene is TRBV15, the J gene TRBJ2-7, with a possible D match to TRBD2 (5 bases). The CDR3 sequence is 12 residues long. From germline, CDR1 is LNHNV and CDR2 YYDKDF (reference sequence). The V and J ends lost 9 bases and 3 bases respectively, with 12 bases between them. The chain's CDR3 is CATYCRDYEQYF. DNA for the CDR3: TGTGCCACGTACTGTCGGGACTACGAGCAGTACTTC.